This TCR beta chain comes out of a study of blood T cells in healthy people across ages. Germline V gene lookup returns CDR1 KGHDR and CDR2 SFDVKD. The CDR3 runs to 15 residues. V lost 4 bases to trimming and J lost 7 bases, with 17 bases between them. Combining a sample-barcoded 5' primer with a J-beta primer mix, a second PCR ran for 7 to 11 cycles. Tags on each cDNA molecule came from a template-switch adaptor with 12 random nucleotides. TCRdb analysed the 5' RACE reads with MiXCR anew, one entry per CDR3 protein. The sample consists of about 1.1 million distinct CDR3 sequences, 35% to 40% of them appearing once. This clonotype was counted only a few times. What it binds is unknown. Whole-study results and caveats: The long-lived group displayed more naive CD4+ cells, plus higher diversity, than the aged donors did.

The rearrangement uses TRBV24-1 and TRBJ2-3, with D perhaps assigned TRBD1 or TRBD2 (6 bases each). This sequence originates from a man between 18 and 29 years old in good health. Sequenced input: blood. CDR3 in amino acids: CATSERKDSGHTQYF. The CDR3 coding sequence is TGTGCCACCAGTGAACGGAAGGACAGCGGGCATACGCAGTATTTT.